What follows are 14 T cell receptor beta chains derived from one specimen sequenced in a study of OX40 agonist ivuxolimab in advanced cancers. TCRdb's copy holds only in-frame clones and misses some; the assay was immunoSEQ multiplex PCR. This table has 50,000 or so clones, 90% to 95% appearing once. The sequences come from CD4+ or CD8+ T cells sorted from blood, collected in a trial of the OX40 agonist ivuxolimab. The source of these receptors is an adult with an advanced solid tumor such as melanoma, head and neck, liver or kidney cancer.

The CDR3 DNA reads TGTGCCAGCAGGGGACGGAACTACGAGCAGTACTTC. As protein: CASRGRNYEQYF. J is TRBJ2-7 and V is TRBV5-6; D may match TRBD1 or TRBD2 (5 bases each). With 5 bases removed from V and 3 bases from J, the gap between germline ends came to 9 bases. Per germline, CDR1 SGHDT and CDR2 YYEEEE. The CDR3 contains 12 residues.

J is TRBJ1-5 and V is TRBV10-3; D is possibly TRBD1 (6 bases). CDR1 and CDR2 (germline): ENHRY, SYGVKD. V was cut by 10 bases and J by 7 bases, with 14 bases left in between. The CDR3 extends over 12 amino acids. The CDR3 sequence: CASKQGWQPQHF. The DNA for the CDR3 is TGTGCCAGCAAACAGGGCTGGCAGCCCCAGCATTTT.

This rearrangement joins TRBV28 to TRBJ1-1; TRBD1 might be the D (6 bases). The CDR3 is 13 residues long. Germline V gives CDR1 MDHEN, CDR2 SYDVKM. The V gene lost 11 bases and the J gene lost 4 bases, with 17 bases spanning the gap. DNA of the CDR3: TGTGCCTGCACTCGGACAGTAACCACTGAAGCTTTCTTT. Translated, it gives CACTRTVTTEAFF. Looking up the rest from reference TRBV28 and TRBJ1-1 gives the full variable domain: DVKVTQSSRYLVKRTGEKVFLECVQDMDHENMFWYRQDPGLGLRLIYFSYDVKMKEKGDIPEGYSVSREKKERFSLILESASTNQTSMYLCACTRTVTTEAFFGQGTRLTVV.

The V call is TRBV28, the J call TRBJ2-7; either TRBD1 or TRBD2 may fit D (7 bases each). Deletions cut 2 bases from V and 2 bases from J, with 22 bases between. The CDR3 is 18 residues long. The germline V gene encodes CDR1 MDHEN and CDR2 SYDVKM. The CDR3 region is CASSLTPPGGEGAYEQYF. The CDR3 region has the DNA TGTGCCAGCAGTTTAACTCCCCCAGGGGGGGAGGGCGCCTACGAGCAGTACTTC. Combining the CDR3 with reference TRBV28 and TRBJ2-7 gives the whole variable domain DVKVTQSSRYLVKRTGEKVFLECVQDMDHENMFWYRQDPGLGLRLIYFSYDVKMKEKGDIPEGYSVSREKKERFSLILESASTNQTSMYLCASSLTPPGGEGAYEQYFGPGTRLTVT.

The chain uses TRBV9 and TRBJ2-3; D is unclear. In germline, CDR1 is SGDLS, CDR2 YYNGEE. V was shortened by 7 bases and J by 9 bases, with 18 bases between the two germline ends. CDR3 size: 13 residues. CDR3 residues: CASHPEGRTTQYF. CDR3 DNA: TGTGCCAGCCATCCCGAAGGAAGGACGACGCAGTATTTT.

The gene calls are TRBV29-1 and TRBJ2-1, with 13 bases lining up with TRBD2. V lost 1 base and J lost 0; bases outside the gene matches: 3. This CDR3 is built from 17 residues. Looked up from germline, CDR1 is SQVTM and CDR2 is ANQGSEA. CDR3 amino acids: CSVEGLAGGLSYNEQFF. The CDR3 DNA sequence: TGCAGCGTTGAAGGACTAGCGGGAGGCCTCTCCTACAATGAGCAGTTCTTC.

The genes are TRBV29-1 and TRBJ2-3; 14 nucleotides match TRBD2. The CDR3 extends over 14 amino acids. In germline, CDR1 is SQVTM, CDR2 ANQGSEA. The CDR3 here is CTTRTSGRTDTQYF. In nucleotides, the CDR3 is TGCACCACACGGACTAGCGGGAGGACAGATACGCAGTATTTT.

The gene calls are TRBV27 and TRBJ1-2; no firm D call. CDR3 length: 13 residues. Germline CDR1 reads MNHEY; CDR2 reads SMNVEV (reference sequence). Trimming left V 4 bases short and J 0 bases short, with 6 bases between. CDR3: CASSSRPNYGYTF. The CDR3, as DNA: TGTGCCAGCAGTTCAAGACCTAACTATGGCTACACCTTC.

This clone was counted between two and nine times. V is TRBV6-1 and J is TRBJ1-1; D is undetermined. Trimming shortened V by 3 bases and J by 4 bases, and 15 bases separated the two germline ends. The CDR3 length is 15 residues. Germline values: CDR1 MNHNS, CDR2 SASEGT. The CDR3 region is CASSDTKVWSTEAFF. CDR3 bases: TGTGCCAGCAGTGATACTAAGGTGTGGAGCACTGAAGCTTTCTTT.

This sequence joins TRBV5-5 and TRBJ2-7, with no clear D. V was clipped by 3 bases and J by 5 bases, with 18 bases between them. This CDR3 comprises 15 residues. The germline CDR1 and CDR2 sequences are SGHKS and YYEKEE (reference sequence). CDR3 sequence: CASSSLRSGLHEQYF. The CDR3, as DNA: TGTGCCAGCAGCTCCCTGAGGTCCGGGTTGCACGAGCAGTACTTC.

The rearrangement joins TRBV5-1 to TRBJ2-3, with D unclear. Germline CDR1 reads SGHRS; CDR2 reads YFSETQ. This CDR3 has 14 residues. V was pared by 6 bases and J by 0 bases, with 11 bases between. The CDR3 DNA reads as TGCGCCAGCATGTCGAGCACTAGCACAGATACGCAGTATTTT. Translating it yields CASMSSTSTDTQYF.

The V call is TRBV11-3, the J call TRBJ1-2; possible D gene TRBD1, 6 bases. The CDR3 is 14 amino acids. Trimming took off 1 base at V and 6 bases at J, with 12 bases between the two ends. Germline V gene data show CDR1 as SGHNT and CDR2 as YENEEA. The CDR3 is CASSLGGRPDGYTF. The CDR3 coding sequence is TGTGCCAGCAGCTTAGGGGGGCGCCCCGATGGCTACACCTTC.

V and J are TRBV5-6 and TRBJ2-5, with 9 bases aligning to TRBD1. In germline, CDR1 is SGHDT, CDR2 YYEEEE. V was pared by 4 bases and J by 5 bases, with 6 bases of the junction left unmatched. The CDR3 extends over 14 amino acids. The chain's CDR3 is CASSHGTGIETQYF. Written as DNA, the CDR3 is TGTGCCAGCAGCCATGGGACAGGGATCGAGACCCAGTACTTC.

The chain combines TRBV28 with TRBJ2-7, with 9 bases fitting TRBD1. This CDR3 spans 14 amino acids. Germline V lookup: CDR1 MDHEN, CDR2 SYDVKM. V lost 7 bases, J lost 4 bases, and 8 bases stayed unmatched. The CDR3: CASTFTGGAYEQYF. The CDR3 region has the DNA TGTGCCAGCACCTTTACAGGGGGCGCTTACGAGCAGTACTTC.